Listed here is a single T cell receptor beta chain. Researchers prepared the TCRbeta library using unique molecular identifiers, the study reports. One entry per CDR3 protein, called by TCRdb with MiXCR from the PCR reads. The table has around 410,000 distinct CDR3 sequences, roughly 11% seen once. The data stem from a study of T-cell reconstitution after alpha-beta-depleted transplantation in children. Trimming took off 3 bases at V and 6 bases at J, with 9 bases between the two ends. The germline CDR1 and CDR2 sequences are DFQATT and SNEGSKA (reference sequence). This CDR3 has 12 residues. This specimen was PBMCs from the stem cell graft donor, taken from the stem cell graft. This TCR was sampled from a human donor who donated a stem cell graft to a child with acute myeloid leukemia. V gene TRBV20-1 combines with J gene TRBJ2-1; D gene unclear. CDR3 loop: CSASKAPNEQFF. Written as DNA, the CDR3 is TGCAGTGCTAGTAAAGCGCCCAATGAGCAGTTCTTC.